The 27 T cell receptor beta chains below all came from one sample that was sequenced in a study of T cell responses to AZD1222 COVID-19 vaccine. Profiling relied on immunoSEQ multiplex PCR, and the TCRdb table lists in-frame clones only, not all of them. Among 120,000 to 150,000 clones listed, approximately 89% were seen once. Sample: peripheral blood, taken on day 0 of AZD1222 vaccination. These receptors were taken from an adult in good health.

The chain is built from TRBV18 and TRBJ2-5, with TRBD2 identical over 9 bases. Germline lookup yields CDR1 KGHSH and CDR2 LQKENI. With V trimmed by 6 bases and J by 5 bases, 16 bases remained unmatched. CDR3 length: 17 residues. In DNA form, the CDR3 reads TGTGCCAGCTCCACGACAATGCCGGGACTAGCAGGGGAGACCCAGTACTTC. Protein sequence: CASSTTMPGLAGETQYF.

This sequence joins TRBV5-1 and TRBJ2-5; tentative D call: TRBD2 (7 bases). The CDR3 loop spans 15 amino acids. V was clipped by 0 bases and J by 5 bases, with 14 bases between them. The V gene's germline CDR1 is SGHRS and CDR2 YFSETQ. CDR3 sequence (DNA): TGCGCCAGCAGCTTGGTGCCGGGGGGCCTTGAGACCCAGTACTTC. Its translation: CASSLVPGGLETQYF.

V gene TRBV11-1 combines with J gene TRBJ1-6, with a possible D match to TRBD1 (6 bases). Trimming pared 1 base from V and 7 bases from J, leaving 11 bases between. Germline CDR1 SGHAT, CDR2 FQDESV (reference sequence). This CDR3 contains 15 residues. This chain's CDR3 is CASSLGHRENSPLHF. CDR3 DNA sequence: TGTGCCAGCAGCTTAGGCCACAGGGAGAATTCACCCCTCCACTTT. Looking up the rest from reference TRBV11-1 and TRBJ1-6 gives the full variable domain: EAEVAQSPRYKITEKSQAVAFWCDPISGHATLYWYRQILGQGPELLVQFQDESVVDDSQLPKDRFSAERLKGVDSTLKIQPAELGDSAMYLCASSLGHRENSPLHFGNGTRLTVT.

This clone appeared a few times. The chain carries TRBV20-1 and TRBJ1-1, with D maybe TRBD1 (5 bases). V lost 3 bases and J 2 bases, leaving 13 bases between the germline ends. In germline, CDR1 is DFQATT, CDR2 SNEGSKA (reference sequence). CDR3 length: 14 residues. The CDR3 sequence: CSASRGRRNTEAFF. In DNA, the CDR3 is TGCAGTGCTAGTCGGGGACGGCGAAACACTGAAGCTTTCTTT.

This chain connects TRBV28 to TRBJ1-1; TRBD1 matches 7 bases. The junction had 2 bases not matched to a gene; V was cut back by 7 bases and J by 0 bases. The CDR3 is made up of 13 amino acids. CDR1 and CDR2 from the germline V gene are MDHEN and SYDVKM. The CDR3: CASTQGVNTEAFF. The CDR3 DNA reads TGTGCCAGCACGCAGGGGGTGAACACTGAAGCTTTCTTT.

V usage is TRBV12-3 or TRBV12-4 and J usage is TRBJ2-5, with D tentatively TRBD1 (6 bases). V lost 3 bases and J 7 bases, leaving 9 bases between the germline ends. The CDR3 is 12 residues long. CDR3 in DNA: TGTGCCAGCAGTTTTCAACAGGGGACCCAGTACTTC. Amino acids: CASSFQQGTQYF.

The sample holds a few counts of this clone. This chain links TRBV29-1 with TRBJ1-1; D may be TRBD1 (6 bases). Deletions cut 6 bases from V and 2 bases from J, with 19 bases between. CDR1 is SQVTM and CDR2 is ANQGSEA in the germline V gene. The CDR3 is 15 amino acids. The CDR3 DNA sequence: TGCAGCGTGTCGGAGACCGGGACAAAAAACACTGAAGCTTTCTTT. Its protein is CSVSETGTKNTEAFF.

This chain joins TRBV7-9 and TRBJ1-1; TRBD1 aligns across 9 bases. The junction had 3 bases not matched to a gene; V was cut back by 3 bases and J by 7 bases. CDR3 length: 13 residues. In germline, CDR1 is SEHNR, CDR2 FQNEAQ (reference sequence). Here the CDR3 reads CASSLGQGYEAFF. Written as DNA, the CDR3 is TGTGCCAGCAGCTTGGGACAGGGTTATGAAGCTTTCTTT. The variable domain in full, with the rest retrieved from reference TRBV7-9 and TRBJ1-1, is DTGVSQNPRHKITKRGQNVTFRCDPISEHNRLYWYRQTLGQGPEFLTYFQNEAQLEKSRLLSDRFSAERPKGSFSTLEIQRTEQGDSAMYLCASSLGQGYEAFFGQGTRLTVV.

This chain joins TRBV7-9 and TRBJ1-2; D unclear. Trimming took 4 bases from V and 3 from J, leaving 12 bases between them. There are 14 residues in the CDR3. The germline gives CDR1 SEHNR, CDR2 FQNEAQ (reference sequence). CDR3 nucleotides: TGTGCCAGCAGCTCATGGGGTCCCCACTATGGCTACACCTTC. Translated, it gives CASSSWGPHYGYTF.

V and J are TRBV18 and TRBJ1-1, with TRBD1 matching over 8 bases. Germline assignment: CDR1 KGHSH and CDR2 LQKENI. The CDR3 spans 13 residues. V was clipped by 7 bases and J by 6 bases; unmatched bases: 7. The CDR3 spells CASYDSQGAEAFF. The DNA for the CDR3 is TGTGCCAGCTACGACTCACAGGGGGCTGAAGCTTTCTTT.

The rearrangement uses TRBV15 and TRBJ1-1; no reliable D call. The CDR3 runs 12 residues. Trimming pared 8 bases from V and 9 bases from J, leaving 16 bases between. Per the germline V gene, CDR1 is LNHNV and CDR2 is YYDKDF (reference sequence). The CDR3 sequence: CATSLEMAKAFF. CDR3 in DNA: TGTGCCACCTCGCTGGAGATGGCCAAAGCTTTCTTT. The entire variable domain, with the rest obtained from reference TRBV15 and TRBJ1-1, is as follows: DAMVIQNPRYQVTQFGKPVTLSCSQTLNHNVMYWYQQKSSQAPKLLFHYYDKDFNNEADTPDNFQSRRPNTSFCFLDIRSPGLGDTAMYLCATSLEMAKAFFGQGTRLTVV.

The J gene is TRBJ2-5, the V gene TRBV7-3; 9 bases align to TRBD1. The CDR3 sequence is 15 residues long. The V and J ends lost 5 bases and 4 bases, in that order; junction bases with no gene match: 8. CDR1 SGHTA and CDR2 FQGTGA come from the germline V gene. CDR3 DNA sequence: TGTGCCAGCAGCCATTCAGGACAGGGGAGAGAGACCCAGTACTTC. It yields the protein CASSHSGQGRETQYF.

The V and J genes are TRBV27 and TRBJ1-6; no reliable D call. Germline V gene sequence: CDR1 MNHEY, CDR2 SMNVEV (reference sequence). The CDR3 loop spans 15 amino acids. Trimming removed 3 bases at V and 7 bases at J, with 13 bases between. The CDR3 nucleotides read TGTGCCAGCAGTTTCCTTGACGGATGGAATTCACCCCTCCACTTT. This encodes CASSFLDGWNSPLHF.

This clone was counted many times. This chain connects TRBV9 to TRBJ1-3; D is ambiguous. Per the germline V gene, CDR1 is SGDLS and CDR2 is YYNGEE. This CDR3 is 14 amino acids long. V was pared by 3 bases and J by 1 base, with 8 bases between. CDR3 sequence (DNA): TGTGCCAGCAGCGCTATTTCGTCTGGAAACACCATATATTTT. Translating gives CASSAISSGNTIYF. Full variable domain (missing parts from reference TRBV9 and TRBJ1-3): DSGVTQTPKHLITATGQRVTLRCSPRSGDLSVYWYQQSLDQGLQFLIQYYNGEERAKGNILERFSAQQFPDLHSELNLSSLELGDSALYFCASSAISSGNTIYFGEGSWLTVV.

This chain connects TRBV12-5 to TRBJ1-2; 8 positions agree with TRBD1. The CDR3 length is 16 residues. Germline V gene sequence: CDR1 LGHNT, CDR2 FRNRAP. V shed 0 bases and J 5 bases; nucleotides not matched to a gene: 8. Written as DNA, the CDR3 is TGTGCTAGTGGTTTGGTCCAGGGGGCCCATCGGTATGGCTACACCTTC. It yields the protein CASGLVQGAHRYGYTF.

The V gene is TRBV18, the J gene TRBJ2-7; D gene ambiguous. V was shortened by 3 bases and J by 2 bases, with 14 bases between the two germline ends. Germline loops: CDR1 KGHSH, CDR2 LQKENI. CDR3 size: 15 residues. The CDR3 DNA reads as TGTGCCAGCTCACCGGCAGGCGGCGTAACCTACGAGCAGTACTTC. Its protein product is CASSPAGGVTYEQYF.

CDR3 sequence reads: CASSFGVGPETQYF. CDR3 DNA: TGTGCCAGCAGCTTCGGCGTGGGCCCGGAGACCCAGTACTTC. The chain joins TRBV7-2 to TRBJ2-5; D not resolved. Germline-derived CDR1 and CDR2 are SGHTA and FQGNSA. CDR3 length equals 14 residues. Deletions cut 3 bases from V and 5 bases from J, with 13 bases between. The entire variable domain, with the rest obtained from reference TRBV7-2 and TRBJ2-5, is as follows: GAGVSQSPSNKVTEKGKDVELRCDPISGHTALYWYRQSLGQGLEFLIYFQGNSAPDKSGLPSDRFSAERTGGSVSTLTIQRTQQEDSAVYLCASSFGVGPETQYFGPGTRLLVL.

This rearrangement joins TRBV19 to TRBJ1-5; possibly TRBD1 for D (5 bases). This CDR3 region has 14 residues. Trimming pared 5 bases from V and 7 bases from J, leaving 15 bases between. CDR1 and CDR2 (germline): LNHDA, SQIVND (reference sequence). Here the CDR3 DNA reads TGTGCCAGTAGTCCCCCCGGGGGAGTACAGCCCCAGCATTTT. Its translation is CASSPPGGVQPQHF.

The rearrangement uses TRBV6-5 and TRBJ2-7; D gene unclear. Trimming took off 0 bases at V and 5 bases at J, with 17 bases between the two ends. The CDR3 sequence is 16 residues long. The germline gives CDR1 MNHEY, CDR2 SVGAGI. The DNA of the CDR3 is TGTGCCAGCAGTTACTCACCTCGGCTAGTTGCGGACGAGCAGTACTTC. Amino acid sequence: CASSYSPRLVADEQYF.

The V gene is TRBV18, the J gene TRBJ1-3, with D tentatively TRBD1 (5 bases). CDR1 is KGHSH, CDR2 LQKENI, per germline. V gave up 1 base and J gave up 8 bases, with 15 bases separating them. The CDR3 extends over 15 amino acids. For the CDR3, the DNA is TGTGCCAGCTCACCACGGTGGGGCGGAGAGGACACCATATATTTT. It is translated as CASSPRWGGEDTIYF.

In its sample, this clone was seen a few times. The chain employs TRBV11-3 and TRBJ2-1; weak D call: TRBD1 (8 bases). The length of the CDR3 is 16 residues. V shed 4 bases and J shed 4 bases, with 17 bases lying between them. Germline lookup yields CDR1 SGHNT and CDR2 YENEEA. CDR3 region: CASSYEQGGFYNEQFF. CDR3 DNA sequence: TGTGCCAGCAGCTATGAACAGGGGGGGTTTTACAATGAGCAGTTCTTC.

The chain carries TRBV5-5 and TRBJ2-5; D is unresolved. This CDR3 is 11 amino acids long. Trimming stripped 0 bases from V and 4 bases from J, with 1 base between. Germline assignment: CDR1 SGHKS and CDR2 YYEKEE (reference sequence). The CDR3 DNA follows: TGTGCCAGCAGCTTGGTAGAGACCCAGTACTTC. Translation gives CASSLVETQYF.

This clone was seen only once. The V call is TRBV30, the J call TRBJ1-6; 11 bases agree with TRBD1. The ends lost 0 bases at V and 9 bases at J; junction bases unmatched: 13. CDR1 is GTSNPN and CDR2 is SVGIG in the germline V gene (reference sequence). The CDR3 is 18 amino acids. CDR3 sequence (DNA): TGTGCCTGGAGTGTACGGTGGGGGACAGGGGGGAGATTTTCACCCCTCCACTTT. This gives the protein CAWSVRWGTGGRFSPLHF.

V and J are TRBV6-2 or TRBV6-3 and TRBJ1-6, with D perhaps TRBD1 (5 bases). Between the trimmed V and J ends, which lost 5 bases and 7 bases, there was a span of 15 bases. The CDR3 length is 15 residues. CDR1 and CDR2 from the germline V gene are MNHEY and SVGEGT. The DNA for the CDR3 is TGTGCCAGCAGTCCGGCCCGGGGCGAAAATTCACCCCTCCACTTT. Translated: CASSPARGENSPLHF.

The gene calls are TRBV28 and TRBJ1-1, with no clear D. The CDR3 totals 14 residues. Trimming took 2 bases from V and 1 from J, leaving 8 bases between them. Germline CDR1 reads MDHEN; CDR2 reads SYDVKM. CDR3 sequence reads: CASSLISGNTEAFF. As DNA, the CDR3 is TGTGCCAGCAGTTTAATTTCTGGGAACACTGAAGCTTTCTTT.

The chain joins TRBV18 to TRBJ1-1; 8 bases agree with TRBD1. This CDR3 is built from 14 residues. Germline V gene data show CDR1 as KGHSH and CDR2 as LQKENI. After removal of 3 bases from V and 10 bases from J, the junction contained 10 bases not matched to a gene. Here the CDR3 reads CASSPDMGQAIAFF. Written as DNA, the CDR3 is TGTGCCAGCTCACCTGACATGGGACAGGCTATAGCTTTCTTT. The entire variable domain, with the rest obtained from reference TRBV18 and TRBJ1-1, is as follows: NAGVMQNPRHLVRRRGQEARLRCSPMKGHSHVYWYRQLPEEGLKFMVYLQKENIIDESGMPKERFSAEFPKEGPSILRIQQVVRGDSAAYFCASSPDMGQAIAFFGQGTRLTVV.

The V and J genes are TRBV6-5 and TRBJ1-4; maybe TRBD1 (6 bases). Per germline, CDR1 MNHEY and CDR2 SVGAGI. The CDR3 covers 14 residues. V lost 5 bases to trimming and J lost 7 bases, with 14 bases between them. The CDR3 loop is CASSLQGMREKLFF. In DNA, the CDR3 is TGTGCCAGCAGTCTACAGGGAATGCGTGAAAAACTGTTTTTT.